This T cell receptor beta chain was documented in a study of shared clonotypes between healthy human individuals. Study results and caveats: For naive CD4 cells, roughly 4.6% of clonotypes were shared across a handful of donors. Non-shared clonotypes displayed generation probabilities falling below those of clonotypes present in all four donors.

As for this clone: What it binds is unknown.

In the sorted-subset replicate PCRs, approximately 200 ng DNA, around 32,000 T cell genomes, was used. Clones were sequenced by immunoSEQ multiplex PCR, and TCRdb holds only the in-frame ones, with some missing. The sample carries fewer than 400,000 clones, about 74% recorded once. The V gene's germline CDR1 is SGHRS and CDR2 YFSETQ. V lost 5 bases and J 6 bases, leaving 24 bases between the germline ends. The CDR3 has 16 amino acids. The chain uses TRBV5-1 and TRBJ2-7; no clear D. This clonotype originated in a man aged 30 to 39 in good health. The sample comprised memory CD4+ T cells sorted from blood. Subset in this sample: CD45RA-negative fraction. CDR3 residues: CASSSAPGGVNFEQYF. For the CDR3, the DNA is TGCGCCAGCAGTTCCGCACCGGGTGGGGTTAATTTCGAGCAGTACTTC.